This TCR beta chain is drawn from a study of blood T cell repertoires in COVID-19. Turning to the study itself: T cells, B-cell-depleted T cells, or PBMCs provided the cDNA or gDNA that served as material.

The data were produced by immunoSEQ multiplex PCR, yet TCRdb's version contains in-frame clones alone and is incomplete. The sample shows over 50,000 clones, roughly 79% of them seen only once. The count of this clone is one. The germline V gene has CDR1 SQVTM and CDR2 ANQGSEA. The CDR3 has 14 amino acids. V was shortened by 6 bases and J by 0 bases, with 14 bases between the two germline ends. The material sequenced was peripheral blood. The source is a human donor in a cohort sampled during active COVID-19. The chain joins TRBV29-1 to TRBJ1-2; possibly TRBD1 for D (5 bases). CDR3 nucleotides: TGCAGCGTGCATGCAGGGTACGCTAACTATGGCTACACCTTC. Translated, it gives CSVHAGYANYGYTF.